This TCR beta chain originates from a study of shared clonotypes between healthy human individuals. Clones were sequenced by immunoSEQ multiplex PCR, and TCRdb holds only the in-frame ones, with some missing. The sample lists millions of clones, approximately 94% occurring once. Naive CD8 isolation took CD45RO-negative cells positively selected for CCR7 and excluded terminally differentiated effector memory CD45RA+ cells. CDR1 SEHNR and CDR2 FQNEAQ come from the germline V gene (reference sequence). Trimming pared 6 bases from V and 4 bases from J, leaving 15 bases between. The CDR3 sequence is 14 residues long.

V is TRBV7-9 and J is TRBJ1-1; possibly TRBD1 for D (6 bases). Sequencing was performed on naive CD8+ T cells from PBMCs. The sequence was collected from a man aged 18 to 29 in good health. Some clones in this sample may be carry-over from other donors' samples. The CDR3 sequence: CASRGAVEGTEAFF. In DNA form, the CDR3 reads TGTGCCAGCAGGGGGGCGGTCGAGGGCACTGAAGCTTTCTTT.